A selection of T cell receptor beta chains follows, all from one sample in a study of PD-1 blockade in classical Hodgkin lymphoma. The method was immunoSEQ multiplex PCR; TCRdb's version includes in-frame clones alone and lacks a portion of them. This table has about 50,000 clones, approximately 73% appearing once. The specimen comprised peripheral blood mononuclear cells (PBMCs), sampled at baseline. These receptors all stem from a human donor with classical Hodgkin lymphoma. Both conserved end residues are part of each CDR3. The D gene is left open where the match is weak. Part of the rows lack a size; the others show once, few, many or a class for expanded clones.

v_gene	d_gene	j_gene	abundance	CDR3aa	CDR3nt
TRBV5-1	NA	TRBJ2-5	NA	CASSLEGLLPQETQYF	TGCGCCAGCAGCTTGGAGGGACTTCTGCCCCAAGAGACCCAGTACTTC
TRBV6-6	NA	TRBJ2-7	NA	CASSYSGSYEQYF	TGTGCCAGCAGTTACTCAGGGTCCTACGAGCAGTACTTC
TRBV7-9	NA	TRBJ1-1	few	CASSISLRPPEAFF	TGTGCCAGCAGCATAAGTTTAAGACCCCCTGAAGCTTTCTTT
TRBV6-5	NA	TRBJ2-5	NA	CASSYWGRETQYF	TGTGCCAGCAGTTATTGGGGTCGGGAGACCCAGTACTTC
TRBV6-5	NA	TRBJ1-2	few	CASSYRTNYGYTF	TGTGCCAGCAGTTACAGAACTAACTATGGCTACACCTTC
TRBV23-1	TRBD2	TRBJ2-5	NA	CASSQPKTGGIAPPQETQYF	TGCGCCAGCAGTCAACCCAAAACGGGGGGAATAGCGCCACCTCAAGAGACCCAGTACTTC
TRBV19	NA	TRBJ2-2	few	CASSISPTGELFF	TGTGCCAGTAGTATTTCACCCACCGGGGAGCTGTTTTTT
TRBV27	TRBD1	TRBJ2-7	NA	CANQGQVIDEQYF	TGTGCCAACCAGGGACAGGTTATAGACGAGCAGTACTTC
TRBV9	TRBD2	TRBJ2-7	NA	CASSVEGSGSGEQYF	TGTGCCAGCAGCGTAGAGGGTAGCGGGAGCGGCGAGCAGTACTTC
TRBV4-1	NA	TRBJ2-3	NA	CASSQDWGHTQYF	TGCGCCAGCAGCCAAGACTGGGGGCATACGCAGTATTTT
TRBV30	TRBD1	TRBJ1-2	NA	CAWTRGTGANGYTF	TGTGCCTGGACTCGAGGGACAGGGGCAAACGGCTACACCTTC
TRBV29-1	NA	TRBJ2-5	NA	CSSGGAPKAETQYF	TGCAGCTCTGGGGGGGCCCCCAAGGCGGAGACCCAGTACTTC
TRBV5-4	NA	TRBJ2-7	NA	CASSLAQWDEQYF	TGTGCCAGCAGCTTGGCTCAGTGGGACGAGCAGTACTTC
TRBV29-1	TRBD1	TRBJ2-7	few	CSVEGRGSSYEQYF	TGCAGCGTTGAGGGCAGGGGGAGCTCCTACGAGCAGTACTTC
TRBV19	NA	TRBJ2-6	NA	CASRPGLSGANVLTF	TGTGCCAGTAGGCCAGGGCTCTCTGGGGCCAACGTCCTGACTTTC
TRBV27	TRBD1	TRBJ2-1	NA	CASSGQGAYNEQFF	TGTGCCAGCAGTGGACAGGGTGCCTACAATGAGCAGTTCTTC
TRBV6-5	TRBD1	TRBJ1-4	once	CASSYDWTGGGEKLFF	TGTGCCAGCAGTTACGACTGGACAGGGGGTGGTGAAAAACTGTTTTTT
TRBV9	NA	TRBJ1-2	NA	CASSSNLQGPNGYTF	TGTGCCAGCAGCTCGAACTTACAGGGCCCGAATGGCTACACCTTC
TRBV2	NA	TRBJ1-4	NA	CASSDSRLGTEKLFF	TGTGCCAGCAGTGATTCCAGATTAGGAACTGAAAAACTGTTTTTT
TRBV19	NA	TRBJ2-1	few	CASSIVLLDGYNEQFF	TGTGCCAGTAGTATAGTCTTACTGGACGGTTACAATGAGCAGTTCTTC
TRBV2	NA	TRBJ2-4	NA	CANKVGGHIQYF	TGTGCCAACAAGGTGGGGGGACACATTCAGTACTTC
TRBV5-6	TRBD1	TRBJ2-7	many	CASSRGTGDEQYF	TGTGCCAGCAGCCGAGGGACAGGGGACGAGCAGTACTTC
TRBV5-1	TRBD1	TRBJ2-5	once	CASSLGDRDSQETQYF	TGCGCCAGCAGCTTGGGGGACAGAGATTCCCAAGAGACCCAGTACTTC
TRBV5-6	TRBD1	TRBJ2-7	NA	CASSLGDRGYEQYF	TGTGCCAGCAGCTTGGGGGACAGGGGATACGAGCAGTACTTC
TRBV9	NA	TRBJ2-7	medium-sized	CASSSGPPLWEQYF	TGTGCCAGCAGCTCGGGACCGCCCTTGTGGGAGCAGTACTTC
TRBV21-1	NA	TRBJ2-3	NA	CASSNLYQIRDRVDTQYF	TGTGCCAGCAGCAATCTTTACCAAATCCGGGACAGGGTAGATACGCAGTATTTT
TRBV6-5	NA	TRBJ1-5	NA	CASSQNSNQPQHF	TGTGCCAGCAGCCAGAATAGCAATCAGCCCCAGCATTTT
TRBV30	TRBD2	TRBJ2-7	NA	CAWSLPVLAGGYEQYF	TGTGCCTGGAGTCTTCCTGTACTAGCGGGAGGCTACGAGCAGTACTTC
TRBV7-9	NA	TRBJ1-5	few	CASSPLADRAYQPQHF	TGTGCCAGCAGCCCATTGGCAGACAGAGCCTATCAGCCCCAGCATTTT
TRBV10-3	NA	TRBJ2-5	once	CAISPSQETQYF	TGTGCCATCAGTCCAAGCCAAGAGACCCAGTACTTC
TRBV30	NA	TRBJ1-2	NA	CAWSSGRDLGYTF	TGTGCCTGGAGCTCTGGTCGGGACCTTGGCTACACCTTC
TRBV5-1	TRBD1	TRBJ1-2	NA	CASSLEGTGAGGYTF	TGCGCCAGCAGCTTGGAAGGGACAGGGGCCGGCGGCTACACCTTC
TRBV5-1	NA	TRBJ1-2	NA	CASSPGPGRSYGYTF	TGCGCCAGCAGCCCGGGTCCAGGGAGGAGCTATGGCTACACCTTC
TRBV23-1	NA	TRBJ1-3	NA	CASSHHDIVPGNTIYF	TGCGCCAGCAGTCATCACGACATCGTTCCTGGAAACACCATATATTTT
TRBV6-5	TRBD1	TRBJ1-2	NA	CASSYSSGGYGYTF	TGTGCCAGCAGTTACTCATCAGGGGGCTATGGCTACACCTTC
TRBV6-6	TRBD1	TRBJ2-2	few	CASSYYRGRTGELFF	TGTGCCAGCAGTTACTACAGGGGGCGGACCGGGGAGCTGTTTTTT
TRBV9	NA	TRBJ1-2	NA	CASSVAGAGDLGYGYTF	TGTGCCAGCAGCGTAGCTGGGGCAGGGGATCTAGGCTATGGCTACACCTTC
TRBV6-5	TRBD1	TRBJ2-5	NA	CASSSGQGVSETQYF	TGTGCCAGCAGTAGTGGACAGGGGGTTAGTGAGACCCAGTACTTC
TRBV29-1	TRBD1	TRBJ2-1	NA	CSVDRGYNEQFF	TGCAGCGTCGACAGGGGGTACAATGAGCAGTTCTTC
TRBV4-2	NA	TRBJ2-1	NA	CASSQEVGSYNEQFF	TGTGCCAGCAGCCAAGAGGTTGGCTCCTACAATGAGCAGTTCTTC
TRBV9	NA	TRBJ1-1	NA	CASSVGPGRNTEAFF	TGTGCCAGCAGCGTAGGTCCAGGGCGGAACACTGAAGCTTTCTTT
TRBV5-3	TRBD2	TRBJ2-7	NA	CARSFITWTSGTYEQYF	TGTGCCAGAAGCTTTATTACTTGGACTAGCGGGACCTACGAGCAGTACTTC
TRBV7-3	TRBD2	TRBJ2-3	NA	CASSLLGTSGSSTDTQYF	TGTGCCAGCAGCCTCTTAGGGACTAGCGGGAGCAGCACAGATACGCAGTATTTT
TRBV9	NA	TRBJ1-6	NA	CASSVEGGLSNSPLHF	TGTGCCAGCAGCGTAGAAGGAGGGTTAAGCAATTCACCCCTCCACTTT
TRBV30	NA	TRBJ1-2	few	CAWSVTGQSYGYTF	TGTGCCTGGAGTGTAACTGGACAGTCTTATGGCTACACCTTC
TRBV5-5	NA	TRBJ1-1	NA	CASRDPGKGQVLPLTF	TGTGCCAGCAGGGACCCAGGAAAGGGGCAAGTCCTCCCGCTCACCTTT